The source of this T cell receptor beta chain is a study of identifying expanded T cells in peripheral blood. No infections or other immune events were documented during collection. Trimming left V 5 bases short and J 0 bases short, with 11 bases between. The CDR3 is made up of 14 amino acids. The germline V gene has CDR1 MNHEY and CDR2 SVGAGI. Using immunoSEQ multiplex PCR, the repertoire was profiled, and TCRdb retains in-frame clones only, with some absent. The data contain 85,000 to 90,000 clones, 70% to 90% of them singletons. The sequenced sample consisted of blood. The chain employs TRBV6-5 and TRBJ2-7, with a weak D call TRBD2 (5 bases). The sequence was collected from a person between 18 and 69 years old in good health. The CDR3 protein is CASSQSRGSYEQYF. The CDR3, as DNA: TGTGCCAGCAGTCAGAGTCGGGGCTCCTACGAGCAGTACTTC.